The 20 T cell receptor beta chains reported below all come from one sample, sequenced in a study of cytomegalovirus exposure and HLA in healthy donors. The PCR used 60 Vbeta and 13 Jbeta primers. TCRdb keeps only in-frame clones here, not all; method: immunoSEQ multiplex PCR. The table lists 97,000 or so clones, around 78% of them singletons. The sequencing input was PBMCs. These TCRs come from a man between 35 and 55 years old in good health and CMV-seronegative.

The chain employs TRBV7-2 and TRBJ2-5; 9 bases map to TRBD2. V dropped 3 bases and J dropped 7; count of bases not matched to a gene: 9. The CDR3 spans 15 residues. Germline V CDR1 and CDR2: SGHTA, FQGNSA. In DNA form, the CDR3 reads TGTGCCAGCAGCTTGGATGTAGCGGGGGAGGGGACCCAGTACTTC. Residues: CASSLDVAGEGTQYF.

Only one count was recorded for this clone. The J gene is TRBJ1-2, the V gene TRBV19, with 12 bases identical to TRBD1. CDR3 length: 18 residues. V was clipped by 4 bases and J by 4 bases; unmatched bases: 13. Germline V lookup: CDR1 LNHDA, CDR2 SQIVND (reference sequence). The CDR3 DNA reads as TGTGCCAGTAGTAAAGGGACAGGGGGCGCGTCGGGCGGCTATGGCTACACCTTC. Translated: CASSKGTGGASGGYGYTF.

The chain has TRBV7-9 and TRBJ2-1; 7 bases map to TRBD2. In germline, CDR1 is SEHNR, CDR2 FQNEAQ (reference sequence). V dropped 9 bases and J dropped 3; count of bases not matched to a gene: 5. This CDR3 comprises 13 residues. The CDR3 reads CASGRGDYNEQFF. The CDR3 bases are TGTGCCAGTGGACGGGGGGACTACAATGAGCAGTTCTTC.

The V and J genes are TRBV29-1 and TRBJ1-4; TRBD1 might be the D (5 bases). The CDR3 runs 11 residues. Trimming left V 8 bases short and J 17 bases short, with 21 bases between. Per germline, CDR1 SQVTM and CDR2 ANQGSEA. Written as DNA, the CDR3 is TGCAGCTTCGTGGAGCGGGGGACTGTATTTTTT. Translation: CSFVERGTVFF.

This clone was found a few times. The chain employs TRBV19 and TRBJ2-7, with D hard to call. The germline CDR1 and CDR2 sequences are LNHDA and SQIVND (reference sequence). V was pared by 6 bases and J by 2 bases, with 11 bases between. The length of the CDR3 is 13 residues. CDR3 bases: TGTGCCAGTAGCCCAGCACAGCCCTACGAGCAGTACTTC. It codes for CASSPAQPYEQYF.

This chain uses TRBV7-9 with TRBJ2-7; a weak D match, TRBD1 (6 bases). Trimming left V 5 bases short and J 3 bases short, with 14 bases between. Germline CDR1 reads SEHNR; CDR2 reads FQNEAQ (reference sequence). The CDR3 is made up of 14 amino acids. This CDR3 is CASSPLGQFYEQYF. The DNA of the CDR3 is TGTGCCAGCAGCCCCTTAGGACAGTTCTACGAGCAGTACTTC.

The chain has TRBV11-2 and TRBJ2-1, with 8 bases aligning to TRBD2. There are 16 residues in the CDR3. CDR1 is SGHAT and CDR2 is FQNNGV in the germline V gene. The ends lost 6 bases at V and 5 bases at J; junction bases unmatched: 12. CDR3 in DNA: TGTGCCAGCAGACACATAGCGGGGAGAGTGAACAATGAGCAGTTCTTC. It specifies CASRHIAGRVNNEQFF. The full variable domain, in which reference TRBV11-2 and TRBJ2-1 provide the parts outside the CDR3, is EAGVAQSPRYKIIEKRQSVAFWCNPISGHATLYWYQQILGQGPKLLIQFQNNGVVDDSQLPKDRFSAERLKGVDSTLKIQPAKLEDSAVYLCASRHIAGRVNNEQFFGPGTRLTVL.

The genes are TRBV30 and TRBJ2-2; 9 positions agree with TRBD2. The CDR3 contains 15 residues. The J segment lost 1 base and the V segment lost 4 bases, leaving 4 bases of the junction unmatched. CDR1 is GTSNPN and CDR2 is SVGIG in the germline V gene (reference sequence). DNA for the CDR3: TGTGCCTGGAAGGTGACTAGCGGGAACACCGGGGAGCTGTTTTTT. Its translation: CAWKVTSGNTGELFF.

CDR3 sequence reads: CASSLSIEAGGAHGYTF. The CDR3 nucleotides are TGTGCCAGCAGTTTATCCATAGAGGCAGGGGGCGCCCATGGCTACACCTTC. The chain combines TRBV27 with TRBJ1-2, with TRBD1 identical over 8 bases. Trimming took 0 bases from V and 6 from J; bases not matched to a gene: 12. This CDR3 is 17 amino acids long. The germline V gene encodes CDR1 MNHEY and CDR2 SMNVEV (reference sequence).

The chain employs TRBV19 and TRBJ2-4, with 9 bases that match TRBD1. Germline trimming cut 4 bases from V and 0 bases from J; bases unmatched to any gene: 10. The CDR3 totals 18 residues. Germline V gene data show CDR1 as LNHDA and CDR2 as SQIVND (reference sequence). The CDR3 DNA reads TGTGCCAGTAGTAGGATTACAGGGGGCCCCCTAGCCAAAAACATTCAGTACTTC. Protein: CASSRITGGPLAKNIQYF.

The chain links TRBV7-2 to TRBJ1-5; D might be TRBD1 (5 bases). From germline, CDR1 is SGHTA and CDR2 FQGNSA. V shed 5 bases and J shed 0 bases, with 8 bases lying between them. The CDR3 extends over 14 amino acids. CDR3 nucleotides: TGTGCCAGCAGCGTCGACAGTAGCAATCAGCCCCAGCATTTT. Its protein product is CASSVDSSNQPQHF.

The gene calls are TRBV7-8 and TRBJ2-5; tentative D call: TRBD1 (5 bases). Germline CDR1 is SGHVS and CDR2 is FQNEAQ. V was clipped by 5 bases and J by 1 base, with 8 bases between them. This CDR3 contains 13 residues. The CDR3 DNA follows: TGTGCCAGCAGCCTCGACAGCCAAGAGACCCAGTACTTC. This codes for CASSLDSQETQYF.

This rearrangement joins TRBV6-4 to TRBJ2-2; possible D gene TRBD1, 5 bases. There are 15 residues in the CDR3. The ends were cut back, 2 bases at V and 3 bases at J, with 10 bases in the middle. Germline values: CDR1 MRHNA, CDR2 SNTAGT. The CDR3 DNA is TGTGCCAGCAGTGACAAGGGGCTGGACACCGGGGAGCTGTTTTTT. Its protein is CASSDKGLDTGELFF.

On this clone: The junction and the germline gene differ at one end; a read error may be behind it. Other nucleotide sequences from this sample produce the same CDR3. This sequence joins TRBV7-8 and TRBJ1-6, with 7 bases lining up with TRBD1. Germline loops: CDR1 SGHVS, CDR2 FQNEAQ. This CDR3 has 16 amino acids. The CDR3 DNA follows: TGTGCCAGCAGCTTGGGCCGGGACAGAGCTAATTCACCCCTCCACTTC. Translated: CASSLGRDRANSPLHF.

The genes are TRBV29-1 and TRBJ2-7; D is perhaps TRBD1 (7 bases). The V gene lost 4 bases and the J gene lost 0 bases, with 16 bases spanning the gap. The CDR3 is 15 residues long. Per the germline V gene, CDR1 is SQVTM and CDR2 is ANQGSEA. CDR3 sequence: CSVVGGTVGSYEQYF. The CDR3 coding sequence is TGCAGCGTTGTTGGCGGGACAGTGGGCTCCTACGAGCAGTACTTC.

This clone was recorded a few times. The chain combines TRBV5-1 with TRBJ1-1; no reliable D call. V was shortened by 4 bases and J by 0 bases, with 13 bases between the two germline ends. Germline V gene sequence: CDR1 SGHRS, CDR2 YFSETQ. The CDR3 contains 15 residues. The CDR3 DNA reads as TGCGCCAGCAGCCCCAAAGCACAGATGAACACTGAAGCTTTCTTT. Translation gives CASSPKAQMNTEAFF.

The rearrangement links TRBV9 to TRBJ2-2; 7 positions match TRBD2. Germline CDR1 is SGDLS and CDR2 is YYNGEE. The V gene end was trimmed by 3 bases and the J gene end by 3 bases; junction bases not matched to a gene: 8. The CDR3 totals 16 residues. The CDR3 DNA follows: TGTGCCAGCAGCGGGGGGGGGATGGTAGACACCGGGGAGCTGTTTTTT. Its protein product is CASSGGGMVDTGELFF.

V is TRBV10-3 and J is TRBJ1-1; no reliable D call. Germline assignment: CDR1 ENHRY and CDR2 SYGVKD. Trimming removed 0 bases from V and 6 bases from J, with 8 bases in between. This CDR3 spans 13 amino acids. The CDR3 here is CAISESGGPEAFF. The CDR3 DNA follows: TGTGCCATCAGTGAGTCGGGTGGGCCTGAAGCTTTCTTT.

The V gene is TRBV28, the J gene TRBJ2-7; tentative D call: TRBD1 (7 bases). Deletions cut 5 bases from V and 3 bases from J, with 17 bases between. Germline CDR1 MDHEN, CDR2 SYDVKM. This CDR3 has 15 amino acids. CDR3 sequence: CASSRQGGNLYEQYF. The CDR3 DNA reads as TGTGCCAGCAGTCGTCAGGGGGGCAACCTCTACGAGCAGTACTTC.

The gene calls are TRBV13 and TRBJ2-5, with TRBD1 matching 8 bases. The J call may be faulty, since TRBJ2-7 better matches the DNA end. The CDR3 is 16 amino acids. Germline CDR1 and CDR2: PRHDT and FYEKMQ (reference sequence). The CDR3 bases are TGTGCCAGCAGCTCCAACCCAGGGGGCCGCTCCTACGAGCAGTACTTC. This sequence encodes CASSSNPGGRSYEQYF.